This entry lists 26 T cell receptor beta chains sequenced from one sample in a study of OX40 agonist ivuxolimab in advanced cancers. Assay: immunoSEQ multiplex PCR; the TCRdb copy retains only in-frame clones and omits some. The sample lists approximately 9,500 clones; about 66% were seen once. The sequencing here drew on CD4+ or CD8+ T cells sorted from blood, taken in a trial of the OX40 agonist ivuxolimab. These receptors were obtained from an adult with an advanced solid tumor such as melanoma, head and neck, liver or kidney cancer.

The CDR3 nucleotides are TGTGCCAGCTCCCTGGACGGGGGGCGTAATTCACCCCTCCACTTT. It translates to CASSLDGGRNSPLHF. The rearrangement links TRBV18 to TRBJ1-6; possible D gene TRBD1, 6 bases. There are 15 residues in the CDR3. Germline V gives CDR1 KGHSH, CDR2 LQKENI. V was shortened by 6 bases and J by 6 bases, with 15 bases between the two germline ends.

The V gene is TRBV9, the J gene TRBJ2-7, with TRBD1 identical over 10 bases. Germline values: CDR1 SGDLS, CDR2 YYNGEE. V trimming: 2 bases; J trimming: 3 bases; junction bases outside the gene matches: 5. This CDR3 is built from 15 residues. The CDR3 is CASSVAGTGDYEQYF. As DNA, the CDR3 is TGTGCCAGCAGCGTCGCCGGGACAGGGGACTACGAGCAGTACTTC. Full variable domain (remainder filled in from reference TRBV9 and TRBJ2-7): DSGVTQTPKHLITATGQRVTLRCSPRSGDLSVYWYQQSLDQGLQFLIQYYNGEERAKGNILERFSAQQFPDLHSELNLSSLELGDSALYFCASSVAGTGDYEQYFGPGTRLTVT.

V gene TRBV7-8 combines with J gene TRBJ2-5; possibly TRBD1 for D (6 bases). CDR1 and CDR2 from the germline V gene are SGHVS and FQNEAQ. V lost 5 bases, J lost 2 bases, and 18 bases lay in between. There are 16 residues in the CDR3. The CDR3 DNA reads TGTGCCAGCAGCCACCCCCACGGACAGCTACAAGAGACCCAGTACTTC. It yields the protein CASSHPHGQLQETQYF.

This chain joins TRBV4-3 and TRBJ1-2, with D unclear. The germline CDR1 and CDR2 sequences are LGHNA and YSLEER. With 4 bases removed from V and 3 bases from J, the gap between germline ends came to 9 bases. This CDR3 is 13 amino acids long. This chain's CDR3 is CASSPQEDYGYTF. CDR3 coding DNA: TGCGCCAGCAGCCCTCAGGAGGACTATGGCTACACCTTC.

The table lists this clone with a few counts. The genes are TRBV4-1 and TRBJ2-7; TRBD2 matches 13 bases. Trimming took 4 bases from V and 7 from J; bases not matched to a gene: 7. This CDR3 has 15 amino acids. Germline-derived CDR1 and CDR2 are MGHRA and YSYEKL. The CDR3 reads CASSPTSGRGREQYF. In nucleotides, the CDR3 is TGCGCCAGCAGCCCTACTAGCGGGAGGGGGCGGGAGCAGTACTTC.

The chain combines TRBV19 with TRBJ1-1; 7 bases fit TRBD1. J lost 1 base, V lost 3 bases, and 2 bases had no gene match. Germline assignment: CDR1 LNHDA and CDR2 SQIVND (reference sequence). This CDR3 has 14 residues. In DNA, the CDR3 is TGTGCCAGTAGTATGAGGGGGCAGAACACTGAAGCTTTCTTT. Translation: CASSMRGQNTEAFF.

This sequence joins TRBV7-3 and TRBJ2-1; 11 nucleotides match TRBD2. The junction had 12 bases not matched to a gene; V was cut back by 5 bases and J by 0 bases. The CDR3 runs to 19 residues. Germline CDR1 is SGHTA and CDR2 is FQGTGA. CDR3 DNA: TGTGCCAGCAGCCGAGGGACTAGCGGTCTTCTAAGCTCCTACAATGAGCAGTTCTTC. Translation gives CASSRGTSGLLSSYNEQFF.

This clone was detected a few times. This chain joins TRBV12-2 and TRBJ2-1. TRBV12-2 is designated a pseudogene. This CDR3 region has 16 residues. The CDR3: CASRVCSVGQHNEQFF. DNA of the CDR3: TGTGCAAGTCGCGTCTGTTCTGTCGGCCAACACAATGAGCAGTTCTTC.

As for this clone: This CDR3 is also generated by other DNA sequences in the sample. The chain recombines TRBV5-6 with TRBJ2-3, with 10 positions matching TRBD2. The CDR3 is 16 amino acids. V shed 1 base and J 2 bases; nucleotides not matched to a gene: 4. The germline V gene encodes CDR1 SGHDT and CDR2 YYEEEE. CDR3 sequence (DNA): TGTGCCAGCAGCTTGTCTAGCGGGAGATACACAGATACGCAGTATTTT. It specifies CASSLSSGRYTDTQYF.

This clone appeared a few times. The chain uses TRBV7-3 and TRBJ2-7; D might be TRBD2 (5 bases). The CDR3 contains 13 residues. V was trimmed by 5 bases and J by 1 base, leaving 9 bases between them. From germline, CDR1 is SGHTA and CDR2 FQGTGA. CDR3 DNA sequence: TGTGCCAGCAGCGAACTAGATTCCTACGAGCAGTACTTC. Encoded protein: CASSELDSYEQYF.

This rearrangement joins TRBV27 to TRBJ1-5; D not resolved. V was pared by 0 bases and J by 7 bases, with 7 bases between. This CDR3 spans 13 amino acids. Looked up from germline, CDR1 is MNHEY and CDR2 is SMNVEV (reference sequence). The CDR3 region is CASSLSIRQPQHF. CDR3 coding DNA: TGTGCCAGCAGTTTATCGATACGACAGCCCCAGCATTTT.

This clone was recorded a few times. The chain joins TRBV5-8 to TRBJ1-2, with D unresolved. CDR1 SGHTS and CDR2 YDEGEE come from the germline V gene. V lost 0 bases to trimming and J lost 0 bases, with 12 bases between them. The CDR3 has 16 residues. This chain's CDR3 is CASSLGATSTNYGYTF. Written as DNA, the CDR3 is TGTGCCAGCAGCTTGGGGGCAACAAGTACTAACTATGGCTACACCTTC.

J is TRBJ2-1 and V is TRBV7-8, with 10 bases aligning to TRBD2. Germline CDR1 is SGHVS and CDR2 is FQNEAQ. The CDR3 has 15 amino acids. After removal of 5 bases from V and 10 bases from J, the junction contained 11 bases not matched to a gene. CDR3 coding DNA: TGTGCCAGCAGCCCCATAGCGGGGGGTTATAGGGAGCAGTTCTTC. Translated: CASSPIAGGYREQFF.

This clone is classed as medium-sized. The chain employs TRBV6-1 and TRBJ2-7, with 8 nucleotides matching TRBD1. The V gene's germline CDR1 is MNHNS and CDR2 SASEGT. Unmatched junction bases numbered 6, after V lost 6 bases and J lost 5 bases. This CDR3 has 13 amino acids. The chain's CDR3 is CASRRTGSHEQYF. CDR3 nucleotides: TGTGCCAGCAGGCGGACAGGGTCCCACGAGCAGTACTTC.

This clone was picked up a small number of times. The CDR3 spells CATSGYLEGYTF. The CDR3 DNA follows: TGTGCCACCAGCGGATACCTCGAGGGCTACACCTTC. The J gene is TRBJ1-2, the V gene TRBV15; D not certain. The CDR3 has 12 residues. V was cut by 5 bases and J by 8 bases, with 12 bases left in between. Germline V gene sequence: CDR1 LNHNV, CDR2 YYDKDF (reference sequence).

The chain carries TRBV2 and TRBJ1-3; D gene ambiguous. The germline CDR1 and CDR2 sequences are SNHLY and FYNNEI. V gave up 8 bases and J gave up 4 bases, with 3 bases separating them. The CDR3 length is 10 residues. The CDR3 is CASGGNTIYF. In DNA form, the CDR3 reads TGTGCCAGCGGGGGAAACACCATATATTTT.

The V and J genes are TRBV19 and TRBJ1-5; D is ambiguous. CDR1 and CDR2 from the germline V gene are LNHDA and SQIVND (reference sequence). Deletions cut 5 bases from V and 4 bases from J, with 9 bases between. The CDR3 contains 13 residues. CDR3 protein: CASSLSINQPQHF. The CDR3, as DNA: TGTGCCAGTAGTCTAAGTATAAATCAGCCCCAGCATTTT.

Here the CDR3 reads CASSLGQYDGYTF. The CDR3 DNA reads as TGTGCCAGCAGCTTGGGACAGTATGATGGCTACACCTTC. V gene TRBV5-6 combines with J gene TRBJ1-2, with D perhaps matching TRBD1 (5 bases). Germline loops: CDR1 SGHDT, CDR2 YYEEEE. This CDR3 has 13 amino acids. V was clipped by 0 bases and J by 6 bases, with 9 bases between them.

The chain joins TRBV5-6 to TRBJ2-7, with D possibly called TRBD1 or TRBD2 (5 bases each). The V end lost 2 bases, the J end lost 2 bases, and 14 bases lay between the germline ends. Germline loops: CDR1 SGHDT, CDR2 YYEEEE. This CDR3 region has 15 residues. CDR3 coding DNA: TGTGCCAGCAGCTTTGAGGGGTATTTGGCCTACGAGCAGTACTTC. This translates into CASSFEGYLAYEQYF.

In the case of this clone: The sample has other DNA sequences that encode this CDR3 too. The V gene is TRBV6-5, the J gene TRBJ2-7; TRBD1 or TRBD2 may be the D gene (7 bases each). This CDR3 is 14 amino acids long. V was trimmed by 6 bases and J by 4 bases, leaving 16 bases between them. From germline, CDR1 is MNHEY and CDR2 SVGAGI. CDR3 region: CASSLRQGGYEQYF. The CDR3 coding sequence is TGTGCCAGCAGCCTTCGACAGGGAGGGTACGAGCAGTACTTC.

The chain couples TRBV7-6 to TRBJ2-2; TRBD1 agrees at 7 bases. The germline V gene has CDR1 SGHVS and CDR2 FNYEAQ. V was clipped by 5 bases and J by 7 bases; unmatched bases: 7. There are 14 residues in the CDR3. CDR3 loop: CASSKTGLGGELFF. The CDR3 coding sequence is TGTGCCAGCAGCAAGACAGGGCTCGGCGGGGAGCTGTTTTTT.

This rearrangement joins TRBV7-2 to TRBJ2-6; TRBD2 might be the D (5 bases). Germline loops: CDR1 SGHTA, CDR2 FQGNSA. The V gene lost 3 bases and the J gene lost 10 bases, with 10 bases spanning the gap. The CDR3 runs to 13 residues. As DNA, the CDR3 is TGTGCCAGCAGCTTTTTATCGGGGAACGTCCTGACTTTC. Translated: CASSFLSGNVLTF.

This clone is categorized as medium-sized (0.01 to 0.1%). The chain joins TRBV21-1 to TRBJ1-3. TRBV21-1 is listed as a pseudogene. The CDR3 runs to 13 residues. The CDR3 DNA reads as TGTGCCAGCAGCAAGAGCTCTGGAAACACCATATATTTT. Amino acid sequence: CASSKSSGNTIYF.

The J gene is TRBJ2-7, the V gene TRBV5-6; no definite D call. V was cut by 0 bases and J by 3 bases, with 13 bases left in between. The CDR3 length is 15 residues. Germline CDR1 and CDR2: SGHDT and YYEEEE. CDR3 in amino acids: CASSLASETHYEQYF. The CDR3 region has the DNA TGTGCCAGCAGCTTGGCCTCAGAGACACACTACGAGCAGTACTTC.

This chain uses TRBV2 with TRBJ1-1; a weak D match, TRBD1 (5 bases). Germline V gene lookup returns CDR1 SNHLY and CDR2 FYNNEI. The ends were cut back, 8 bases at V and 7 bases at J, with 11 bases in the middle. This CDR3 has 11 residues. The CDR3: CASGEGIEAFF. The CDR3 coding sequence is TGTGCCAGCGGGGAGGGGATTGAAGCTTTCTTT.

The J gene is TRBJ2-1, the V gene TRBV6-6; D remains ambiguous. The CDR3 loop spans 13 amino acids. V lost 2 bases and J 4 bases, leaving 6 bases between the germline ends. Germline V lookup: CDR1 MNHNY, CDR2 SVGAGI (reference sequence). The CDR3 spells CASSYENYNEQFF. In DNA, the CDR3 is TGTGCCAGCAGTTACGAGAATTACAATGAGCAGTTCTTC.